These 10 T cell receptor beta chains were all obtained from the same sample, sequenced in a study of OX40 agonist ivuxolimab in advanced cancers. Clones were sequenced by immunoSEQ multiplex PCR, and TCRdb holds only the in-frame ones, with some missing. Among roughly 60,000 clones listed, 70% to 90% were seen once. The sample here was CD4+ or CD8+ T cells sorted from blood, taken in a trial of the OX40 agonist ivuxolimab. The receptors stem from an adult with an advanced solid tumor such as melanoma, head and neck, liver or kidney cancer.

The V gene is TRBV11-3, the J gene TRBJ2-3; D remains ambiguous. Germline CDR1 reads SGHNT; CDR2 reads YENEEA. The CDR3 length is 14 residues. V was clipped by 5 bases and J by 5 bases, with 14 bases between them. CDR3 DNA sequence: TGTGCCAGCAGCCCAGGACGGGCTGGAGATACGCAGTATTTT. Translated, it gives CASSPGRAGDTQYF.

The chain combines TRBV7-8 with TRBJ2-5, with D possibly TRBD1 on 5 matching bases. Looked up from germline, CDR1 is SGHVS and CDR2 is FQNEAQ. CDR3 length: 13 amino acids. The V end was cut by 4 bases, the J end by 4 bases, with 10 bases between. CDR3 DNA: TGTGCCAGCAGCTCCCCAGGGCGAGAGACCCAGTACTTC. Its protein product is CASSSPGRETQYF.

There are a few counts of this clone. The CDR3 DNA reads TGTGCCAGCAGCTTACGGCTAGCGAATTCCTACGAGCAGTACTTC. This encodes CASSLRLANSYEQYF. V gene TRBV7-6 combines with J gene TRBJ2-7, with D perhaps TRBD2 (6 bases). CDR3 length: 15 residues. The germline V gene encodes CDR1 SGHVS and CDR2 FNYEAQ. V gave up 2 bases and J gave up 1 base, with 12 bases separating them.

This clone has just one count. This chain links TRBV6-1 with TRBJ1-3; TRBD1 might be the D (6 bases). There are 15 residues in the CDR3. V was shortened by 2 bases and J by 4 bases, with 12 bases between the two germline ends. CDR1 and CDR2 (germline): MNHNS, SASEGT. The CDR3: CASSERQGQGNTIYF. CDR3 coding DNA: TGTGCCAGCAGTGAAAGGCAGGGACAAGGAAACACCATATATTTT.

The V call is TRBV14, the J call TRBJ2-1; D perhaps matches TRBD1 (6 bases). V lost 2 bases and J 8 bases, leaving 10 bases between the germline ends. CDR1 and CDR2 from the germline V gene are SGHDN and FVKESK. This CDR3 has 13 amino acids. The CDR3 sequence: CASSQLRGDEQFF. In DNA, the CDR3 is TGTGCCAGCAGCCAACTCAGGGGTGATGAGCAGTTCTTC.

The chain is built from TRBV28 and TRBJ2-3, with 14 bases matching TRBD2. Trimming removed 6 bases from V and 0 bases from J; junction bases left unmatched: 8. The length of the CDR3 is 18 residues. Germline V gives CDR1 MDHEN, CDR2 SYDVKM. CDR3 in DNA: TGTGCCAGCAGGTCCGGGACTAGCGGGAGTTGGAGCACAGATACGCAGTATTTT. Its translation is CASRSGTSGSWSTDTQYF.

This clone has a single count. The V gene is TRBV7-2, the J gene TRBJ2-7, with D possibly being TRBD1 (6 bases). The germline V gene has CDR1 SGHTA and CDR2 FQGNSA. This CDR3 has 14 residues. Trimming took off 3 bases at V and 3 bases at J, with 12 bases between the two ends. The CDR3 is CASSLGARSYEQYF. In DNA form, the CDR3 reads TGTGCCAGCAGCTTGGGGGCGCGAAGCTACGAGCAGTACTTC.

This chain uses TRBV18 with TRBJ2-7; 9 nucleotides align to TRBD1. V dropped 6 bases and J dropped 5; count of bases not matched to a gene: 14. This CDR3 has 16 amino acids. CDR1 and CDR2 (germline): KGHSH, LQKENI. CDR3 protein: CASSLSGDRAPHEQYF. Here the CDR3 DNA reads TGTGCCAGCTCCCTCTCTGGGGACAGGGCGCCCCACGAGCAGTACTTC. Full variable domain (rest looked up from reference TRBV18 and TRBJ2-7): NAGVMQNPRHLVRRRGQEARLRCSPMKGHSHVYWYRQLPEEGLKFMVYLQKENIIDESGMPKERFSAEFPKEGPSILRIQQVVRGDSAAYFCASSLSGDRAPHEQYFGPGTRLTVT.

The genes are TRBV19 and TRBJ2-6; 8 bases are shared with TRBD1. The CDR3 consists of 18 residues. V was clipped by 6 bases and J by 1 base; unmatched bases: 11. The germline gives CDR1 LNHDA, CDR2 SQIVND (reference sequence). This chain's CDR3 is CASRKPGTGRSGANVLTF. CDR3 nucleotide sequence: TGTGCCAGTAGAAAGCCCGGGACAGGTCGGTCTGGGGCCAACGTCCTGACTTTC.

The chain carries TRBV11-1 and TRBJ1-2, with a tentative D call TRBD1 (6 bases). Trimming left V 6 bases short and J 8 bases short, with 16 bases between. The CDR3 loop spans 13 amino acids. The germline gives CDR1 SGHAT, CDR2 FQDESV (reference sequence). CDR3 loop: CASSQPGVRGYTF. DNA of the CDR3: TGTGCCAGCAGTCAACCAGGGGTCCGGGGCTACACCTTC.